This TCR beta chain was retrieved from a study of blood T cell repertoires in COVID-19. Recovered status applied to Cohort 3 donors who had two consecutive negative PCRs. It also applied to those with clearance or with symptom resolution. TCRdb's copy holds only in-frame clones and misses some; the assay was immunoSEQ multiplex PCR. This sample has around 250,000 clones, with approximately 83% found just once. The specimen sequenced was PBMCs or T cells enriched from blood (not recorded which). The clonotype originates from a woman aged 50 to 60 who had recovered from COVID-19.

The CDR3 bases are TGTGCCAGCAGCCTAGTACTGGACAGGGTCGGCTACACCTTC. Its protein is CASSLVLDRVGYTF. The rearrangement links TRBV9 to TRBJ1-2, with TRBD1 matching 8 bases. Germline values: CDR1 SGDLS, CDR2 YYNGEE. The V gene end was trimmed by 4 bases and the J gene end by 8 bases; junction bases not matched to a gene: 10. This CDR3 comprises 14 residues.